The 24 T cell receptor beta chains below all came from one sample that was sequenced in a study of OX40 agonist ivuxolimab in advanced cancers. The method was immunoSEQ multiplex PCR; TCRdb's version includes in-frame clones alone and lacks a portion of them. The repertoire holds 60,000 to 90,000 clones, with around nine tenths as singletons. Sequenced here: CD4+ or CD8+ T cells sorted from blood, sampled in a trial of the OX40 agonist ivuxolimab. The origin of the receptors is an adult with an advanced solid tumor such as melanoma, head and neck, liver or kidney cancer.

This clone was recorded only once. V usage is TRBV14 and J usage is TRBJ2-3; D possibly corresponds to TRBD2 (5 bases). CDR1 SGHDN and CDR2 FVKESK come from the germline V gene. The CDR3 runs to 15 residues. V lost 4 bases, J lost 10 bases, and 21 bases lay in between. Here the CDR3 reads CASSRDSGPQRAQYF. For the CDR3, the DNA is TGTGCCAGCAGCCGGGATAGTGGTCCACAGAGGGCGCAGTATTTT.

The chain joins TRBV6-5 to TRBJ2-2; D might be TRBD1 (5 bases). The CDR3 totals 13 residues. Germline V gives CDR1 MNHEY, CDR2 SVGAGI. V lost 2 bases, J lost 5 bases, and 6 bases lay in between. As DNA, the CDR3 is TGTGCCAGCAGTTACAGGGGTACCGGGGAGCTGTTTTTT. Protein sequence: CASSYRGTGELFF.

This sequence joins TRBV7-9 and TRBJ2-7; D gene uncertain. Germline loops: CDR1 SEHNR, CDR2 FQNEAQ (reference sequence). The CDR3 totals 15 residues. V lost 3 bases and J 4 bases, leaving 16 bases between the germline ends. The CDR3 loop is CASSLPPPKPYEQYF. CDR3 nucleotides: TGTGCCAGCAGCTTGCCGCCGCCGAAACCTTACGAGCAGTACTTC. Using reference TRBV7-9 and TRBJ2-7 for the parts outside the CDR3, the full variable domain is DTGVSQNPRHKITKRGQNVTFRCDPISEHNRLYWYRQTLGQGPEFLTYFQNEAQLEKSRLLSDRFSAERPKGSFSTLEIQRTEQGDSAMYLCASSLPPPKPYEQYFGPGTRLTVT.

The V call is TRBV6-1, the J call TRBJ2-1; 13 bases line up with TRBD2. The CDR3 totals 15 residues. CDR1 is MNHNS, CDR2 SASEGT, per germline. J gave up 10 bases and V 3 bases, and 6 bases lay outside the gene matches. The CDR3 DNA reads as TGTGCCAGCAGTGATCTCGGGGGACTAGCGGGGGAGCAGTTCTTC. Translation: CASSDLGGLAGEQFF.

The chain has TRBV7-2 and TRBJ2-3; unclear D gene. Trimming removed 6 bases at V and 2 bases at J, with 12 bases between. Germline V gene sequence: CDR1 SGHTA, CDR2 FQGNSA. The CDR3 totals 14 residues. Written as DNA, the CDR3 is TGTGCCAGCAGACCCTCCCGGTTCACAGATACGCAGTATTTT. The encoded protein is CASRPSRFTDTQYF.

This clone was recorded once. The chain couples TRBV4-1 to TRBJ2-5; 12 bases fit TRBD2. Trimming took 0 bases from V and 6 from J; bases not matched to a gene: 8. Germline CDR1 MGHRA, CDR2 YSYEKL. The CDR3 contains 17 residues. The CDR3 spells CASSQDPASGGGKTQYF. CDR3 coding DNA: TGCGCCAGCAGCCAAGATCCAGCTAGCGGGGGGGGGAAGACCCAGTACTTC.

This chain joins TRBV7-3 and TRBJ1-1; no reliable D call. Germline CDR1 reads SGHTA; CDR2 reads FQGTGA. The V and J ends lost 2 bases and 6 bases respectively, with 16 bases between them. This CDR3 comprises 15 residues. CDR3 DNA sequence: TGTGCCAGCAGCTTAGGAGGCGACAAGACCTCTGAAGCTTTCTTT. The encoded protein is CASSLGGDKTSEAFF. Variable domain in full (rest from reference TRBV7-3 and TRBJ1-1): GAGVSQTPSNKVTEKGKYVELRCDPISGHTALYWYRQSLGQGPEFLIYFQGTGAADDSGLPNDRFFAVRPEGSVSTLKIQRTERGDSAVYLCASSLGGDKTSEAFFGQGTRLTVV.

The chain joins TRBV11-2 to TRBJ2-2; weak D call: TRBD2 (6 bases). V was shortened by 2 bases and J by 5 bases, with 15 bases between the two germline ends. The CDR3 sequence is 16 residues long. Germline V lookup: CDR1 SGHAT, CDR2 FQNNGV. The CDR3 is CASSLQVGGGTGELFF. As DNA, the CDR3 is TGTGCCAGCAGCTTACAAGTGGGAGGAGGAACCGGGGAGCTGTTTTTT.

The chain is built from TRBV5-6 and TRBJ2-1; possibly TRBD1 for D (5 bases). Trimming removed 4 bases at V and 7 bases at J, with 18 bases between. The CDR3 is 15 residues long. Germline assignment: CDR1 SGHDT and CDR2 YYEEEE. The CDR3 sequence: CASSIQVGVENEQFF. The CDR3 DNA follows: TGTGCCAGCAGCATCCAGGTAGGGGTTGAGAATGAGCAGTTCTTC.

V usage is TRBV5-6 and J usage is TRBJ2-2; 8 nucleotides match TRBD2. This CDR3 comprises 16 residues. From germline, CDR1 is SGHDT and CDR2 YYEEEE. V lost 4 bases to trimming and J lost 5 bases; unmatched junction nucleotides: 10. The CDR3 DNA sequence: TGTGCCAGCAGCCTAGAAGTAGCGGGACGTACCGGGGAGCTGTTTTTT. This gives the protein CASSLEVAGRTGELFF.

J is TRBJ1-2 and V is TRBV18; D gene unclear. Deletions cut 6 bases from V and 4 bases from J, with 12 bases between. Germline CDR1 and CDR2: KGHSH and LQKENI. This CDR3 is built from 13 residues. CDR3 nucleotides: TGTGCCAGCTCCGGCGGGGTTGGCTATGGCTACACCTTC. Its protein is CASSGGVGYGYTF. Filled out from reference TRBV18 and TRBJ1-2, the complete variable domain reads NAGVMQNPRHLVRRRGQEARLRCSPMKGHSHVYWYRQLPEEGLKFMVYLQKENIIDESGMPKERFSAEFPKEGPSILRIQQVVRGDSAAYFCASSGGVGYGYTFGSGTRLTVV.

The chain has TRBV18 and TRBJ2-3; no reliable D call. The CDR3 runs 15 residues. V was shortened by 3 bases and J by 0 bases, with 10 bases between the two germline ends. Germline-derived CDR1 and CDR2 are KGHSH and LQKENI. The CDR3, as DNA: TGTGCCAGCTCACCGAGCAGCATTAGCACAGATACGCAGTATTTT. Its protein product is CASSPSSISTDTQYF. Combining the CDR3 with reference TRBV18 and TRBJ2-3 gives the whole variable domain NAGVMQNPRHLVRRRGQEARLRCSPMKGHSHVYWYRQLPEEGLKFMVYLQKENIIDESGMPKERFSAEFPKEGPSILRIQQVVRGDSAAYFCASSPSSISTDTQYFGPGTRLTVL.

The chain recombines TRBV19 with TRBJ1-5; D is unresolved. Trimming removed 3 bases from V and 7 bases from J, with 16 bases in between. CDR3 size: 15 residues. Germline V gene sequence: CDR1 LNHDA, CDR2 SQIVND (reference sequence). CDR3 protein: CASSIEGPIEQPQHF. The CDR3 DNA is TGTGCCAGTAGTATTGAGGGTCCAATCGAACAGCCCCAGCATTTT.

This sequence joins TRBV4-3 and TRBJ1-4; TRBD1 might be the D (6 bases). The CDR3 sequence is 14 residues long. The germline V and J ends were trimmed by 1 base and 8 bases, with 11 bases remaining between them. Germline V gene sequence: CDR1 LGHNA, CDR2 YSLEER. The CDR3 region has the DNA TGCGCCAGCAGCCAAGGCCAGGGGCGCGAAAAACTGTTTTTT. This codes for CASSQGQGREKLFF.

The genes are TRBV7-7 and TRBJ2-5; TRBD1 matches 8 bases. Germline CDR1 SSHAT, CDR2 FNYEAQ (reference sequence). This CDR3 region has 14 residues. V lost 3 bases to trimming and J lost 5 bases; unmatched junction nucleotides: 5. CDR3 nucleotides: TGTGCCAGCAGCTTCCAGGGGGCGGGTGAGACCCAGTACTTC. It specifies CASSFQGAGETQYF.

The chain has TRBV7-6 and TRBJ2-3, with 8 bases aligning to TRBD2. Germline CDR1 reads SGHVS; CDR2 reads FNYEAQ. J was trimmed by 4 bases and V by 5 bases; bases with no gene match: 11. The length of the CDR3 is 16 residues. CDR3 DNA: TGTGCCAGCAGCCCACAGGCCAGCGGGGGCTCAGATACGCAGTATTTT. This translates into CASSPQASGGSDTQYF.

The chain has TRBV18 and TRBJ1-3; no clear D gene. Germline V lookup: CDR1 KGHSH, CDR2 LQKENI. CDR3 length: 16 amino acids. V lost 1 base and J lost 0, with 10 bases in between. This chain's CDR3 is CASSPRQVDSGNTIYF. The DNA for the CDR3 is TGTGCCAGCTCACCACGTCAGGTTGACTCTGGAAACACCATATATTTT. Using reference TRBV18 and TRBJ1-3 for the parts outside the CDR3, the full variable domain is NAGVMQNPRHLVRRRGQEARLRCSPMKGHSHVYWYRQLPEEGLKFMVYLQKENIIDESGMPKERFSAEFPKEGPSILRIQQVVRGDSAAYFCASSPRQVDSGNTIYFGEGSWLTVV.

The rearrangement joins TRBV2 to TRBJ1-1, with D possibly TRBD1 on 6 matching bases. Germline-derived CDR1 and CDR2 are SNHLY and FYNNEI. The CDR3 is made up of 13 amino acids. With 3 bases removed from V and 4 bases from J, the gap between germline ends came to 9 bases. The CDR3 sequence is CASSDTGSTEAFF. CDR3 DNA sequence: TGTGCCAGCAGTGACACAGGGAGCACTGAAGCTTTCTTT. Filled out from reference TRBV2 and TRBJ1-1, the complete variable domain reads EPEVTQTPSHQVTQMGQEVILRCVPISNHLYFYWYRQILGQKVEFLVSFYNNEISEKSEIFDDQFSVERPDGSNFTLKIRSTKLEDSAMYFCASSDTGSTEAFFGQGTRLTVV.

The rearrangement links TRBV9 to TRBJ2-3, with D unresolved. Between the trimmed V and J ends, which lost 2 bases and 4 bases, there was a span of 8 bases. The CDR3 contains 13 residues. CDR1 is SGDLS and CDR2 is YYNGEE in the germline V gene. CDR3 bases: TGTGCCAGCAGCGTCGCAGGCTCAGATACGCAGTATTTT. This sequence encodes CASSVAGSDTQYF.

This clone was recorded only once. This rearrangement joins TRBV28 to TRBJ2-2, with a weak D call TRBD1 (6 bases). V was trimmed by 6 bases and J by 0 bases, leaving 11 bases between them. The CDR3 runs 15 residues. The germline gives CDR1 MDHEN, CDR2 SYDVKM. The CDR3 nucleotides read TGTGCCAGCAGGAAAGGGGGTACGAACACCGGGGAGCTGTTTTTT. This codes for CASRKGGTNTGELFF.

The J gene is TRBJ2-3, the V gene TRBV19; TRBD2 matches at 7 bases. With V trimmed by 10 bases and J by 4 bases, 17 bases remained unmatched. CDR1 and CDR2 from the germline V gene are LNHDA and SQIVND (reference sequence). This CDR3 has 16 residues. The CDR3 sequence is CATSWGGVPNADTQYF. The CDR3 DNA follows: TGTGCCACCTCCTGGGGGGGAGTACCGAACGCAGATACGCAGTATTTT.

The J gene is TRBJ1-2, the V gene TRBV7-2; 9 bases are a match to TRBD1. CDR3 length: 14 residues. Germline-derived CDR1 and CDR2 are SGHTA and FQGNSA. V trimming: 6 bases; J trimming: 6 bases; junction bases outside the gene matches: 8. The CDR3 protein is CASRAGTGWDGYTF. The CDR3, as DNA: TGTGCCAGCAGGGCCGGGACAGGGTGGGATGGCTACACCTTC.

The chain joins TRBV5-8 to TRBJ1-5; D is undetermined. The CDR3 sequence is 15 residues long. Trimming removed 0 bases from V and 2 bases from J, with 9 bases in between. Germline CDR1 and CDR2: SGHTS and YDEGEE. This CDR3 reads CASSLDRHGNQPQHF. CDR3 coding DNA: TGTGCCAGCAGCTTGGACAGACATGGCAATCAGCCCCAGCATTTT.

The chain is built from TRBV27 and TRBJ2-5; tentative D call: TRBD1 (5 bases). V shed 6 bases and J shed 5 bases, with 10 bases lying between them. This CDR3 spans 12 amino acids. CDR1 is MNHEY, CDR2 SMNVEV, per germline (reference sequence). The CDR3 is CASRQRGETQYF. The CDR3 region has the DNA TGTGCCAGCAGGCAAAGGGGCGAGACCCAGTACTTC.